The entry below gives a single TCR beta chain sequence along with its context. This record comes from a study of blood T cell repertoires in COVID-19. J was trimmed by 5 bases and V by 5 bases; bases with no gene match: 10. CDR1 is LNHDA, CDR2 SQIVND, per germline (reference sequence). The CDR3 consists of 15 residues. Generated by immunoSEQ multiplex PCR, the TCRdb table keeps only in-frame clones and is missing some. The sample lists roughly 70,000 clones; around 86% were seen once. This clonotype was obtained from a man aged 45 to 65 with active COVID-19. The sequencing sample was made of peripheral blood. The V call is TRBV19, the J call TRBJ2-5; TRBD1 agrees at 8 bases. CDR3 nucleotide sequence: TGTGCCAGTAGTCCGAGGGACAGGCCGGGGGAGACCCAGTACTTC. The encoded protein is CASSPRDRPGETQYF. The full variable domain, rest sourced from reference TRBV19 and TRBJ2-5, is DGGITQSPKYLFRKEGQNVTLSCEQNLNHDAMYWYRQDPGQGLRLIYYSQIVNDFQKGDIAEGYSVSREKKESFPLTVTSAQKNPTAFYLCASSPRDRPGETQYFGPGTRLLVL.